Shown below are 10 T cell receptor beta chains from a single sample sequenced in a study of T cell responses to AZD1222 COVID-19 vaccine. Produced via immunoSEQ multiplex PCR; TCRdb's table is partial and in-frame only. The sample lists about 85,000 clones; over 85% were seen once. Sequenced material: peripheral blood, taken on day 0 of AZD1222 vaccination. The receptors stem from an adult in good health.

The sample holds one count of this clone. The chain carries TRBV5-1 and TRBJ2-2; no clear D. The CDR3 loop spans 14 amino acids. Trimming left V 4 bases short and J 6 bases short, with 13 bases between. Germline CDR1 SGHRS, CDR2 YFSETQ. The CDR3 region is CASSTIDPAGELFF. The DNA for the CDR3 is TGCGCCAGCAGCACAATAGATCCAGCCGGGGAGCTGTTTTTT.

CDR3 loop: CASSGRGNEQFF. The CDR3 DNA is TGTGCCAGCAGCGGCAGGGGGAATGAGCAGTTCTTC. This chain joins TRBV11-3 and TRBJ2-1; TRBD1 matches 7 bases. CDR1 is SGHNT and CDR2 is YENEEA in the germline V gene. The V segment lost 5 bases and the J segment 7 bases; nucleotides outside the gene matches: 2. The CDR3 has 12 residues.

The rearrangement uses TRBV3-1 (or the pseudogene TRBV3-2) and TRBJ1-1; the D gene is possibly TRBD1 (5 bases). The CDR3 has 14 residues. The germline V gene has CDR1 LGHDT and CDR2 YNNKEL (reference sequence). V lost 4 bases and J lost 7, with 16 bases in between. The CDR3 sequence: CASSRLLGVGEAFF. In DNA form, the CDR3 reads TGTGCCAGCAGCCGGCTATTGGGGGTTGGTGAAGCTTTCTTT.

The genes are TRBV5-6 and TRBJ1-2; D perhaps matches TRBD1 (6 bases). V was shortened by 5 bases and J by 2 bases, with 13 bases between the two germline ends. The V gene's germline CDR1 is SGHDT and CDR2 YYEEEE. The CDR3 totals 14 residues. CDR3 loop: CASRRGAMNYGYTF. CDR3 in DNA: TGTGCCAGCAGGAGGGGGGCAATGAACTATGGCTACACCTTC.

The rearrangement links TRBV2 to TRBJ1-5, with D possibly matching TRBD1 (5 bases). V was pared by 3 bases and J by 5 bases, with 17 bases between. Germline V gene sequence: CDR1 SNHLY, CDR2 FYNNEI. CDR3 length equals 16 residues. CDR3 coding DNA: TGTGCCAGCAGTGACAAGGGGCCAACCTCCCATCAGCCCCAGCATTTT. It translates to CASSDKGPTSHQPQHF.

This chain connects TRBV30 to TRBJ2-1; D may be TRBD1 (5 bases). The CDR3 extends over 16 amino acids. The V end lost 1 base, the J end lost 5 bases, and 18 bases lay between the germline ends. Germline assignment: CDR1 GTSNPN and CDR2 SVGIG (reference sequence). The CDR3 loop is CAWSDLRGKAHNEQFF. In nucleotides, the CDR3 is TGTGCCTGGAGTGACCTAAGGGGAAAAGCCCACAATGAGCAGTTCTTC.

The chain carries TRBV7-2 and TRBJ2-7, with D hard to call. CDR1 SGHTA and CDR2 FQGNSA come from the germline V gene. Between the trimmed V and J ends, which lost 2 bases and 6 bases, there was a span of 14 bases. The CDR3 contains 14 residues. CDR3 in amino acids: CASSLSPPGSEQYF. CDR3 coding DNA: TGTGCCAGCAGCTTATCCCCCCCCGGTTCCGAGCAGTACTTC.

The chain carries TRBV29-1 and TRBJ2-1, with 12 positions matching TRBD2. The CDR3 extends over 14 amino acids. The germline V gene has CDR1 SQVTM and CDR2 ANQGSEA. The trim removed 6 bases at V and 4 bases at J, leaving 4 bases unmatched. The CDR3 DNA sequence: TGCAGCGTAAGAACTAGCGGGAGGTACAATGAGCAGTTCTTC. The encoded protein is CSVRTSGRYNEQFF.

DNA of the CDR3: TGTGCCAGCAGCTTGGGGGGGACAGACCTCACTGAAGCTTTCTTT. Its translation: CASSLGGTDLTEAFF. The chain recombines TRBV5-4 with TRBJ1-1, with 7 bases aligning to TRBD1. The CDR3 spans 15 residues. The germline V gene encodes CDR1 SGHNT and CDR2 YYREEE (reference sequence). V dropped 0 bases and J dropped 4; count of bases not matched to a gene: 6.

This chain links TRBV3-1 (or the pseudogene TRBV3-2) with TRBJ1-1; no clear D. Trimming pared 4 bases from V and 5 bases from J, leaving 11 bases between. The CDR3 is 13 amino acids. CDR1 LGHDT and CDR2 YNNKEL come from the germline V gene (reference sequence). CDR3 nucleotides: TGTGCCAGCAGCCCTCCCAGCGGGACTGAAGCTTTCTTT. Its translation: CASSPPSGTEAFF.